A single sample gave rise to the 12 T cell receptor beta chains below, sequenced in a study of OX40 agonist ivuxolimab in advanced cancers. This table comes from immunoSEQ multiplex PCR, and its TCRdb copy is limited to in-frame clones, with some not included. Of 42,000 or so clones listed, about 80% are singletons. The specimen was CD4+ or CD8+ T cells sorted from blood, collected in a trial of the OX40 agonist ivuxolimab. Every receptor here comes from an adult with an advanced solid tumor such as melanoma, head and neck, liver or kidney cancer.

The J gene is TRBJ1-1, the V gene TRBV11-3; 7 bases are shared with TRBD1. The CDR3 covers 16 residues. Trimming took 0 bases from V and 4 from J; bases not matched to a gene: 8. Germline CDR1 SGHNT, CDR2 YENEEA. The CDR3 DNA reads TGTGCCAGCAGCTTAGATGGGGACAGTTGGGGCACTGAAGCTTTCTTT. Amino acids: CASSLDGDSWGTEAFF.

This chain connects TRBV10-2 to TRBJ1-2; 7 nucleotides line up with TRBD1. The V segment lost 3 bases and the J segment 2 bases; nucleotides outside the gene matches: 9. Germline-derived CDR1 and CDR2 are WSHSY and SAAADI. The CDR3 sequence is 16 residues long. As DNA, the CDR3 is TGCGCCAGCAGTGAACAAAAAGGGGGCCAGAACTATGGCTACACCTTC. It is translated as CASSEQKGGQNYGYTF.

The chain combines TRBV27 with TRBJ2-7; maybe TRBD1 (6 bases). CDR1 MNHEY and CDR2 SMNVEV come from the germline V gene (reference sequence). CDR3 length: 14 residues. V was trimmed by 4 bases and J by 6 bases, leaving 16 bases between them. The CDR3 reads CASSSTGSALEQYF. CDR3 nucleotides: TGTGCCAGCAGTTCTACAGGGTCCGCCCTCGAGCAGTACTTC.

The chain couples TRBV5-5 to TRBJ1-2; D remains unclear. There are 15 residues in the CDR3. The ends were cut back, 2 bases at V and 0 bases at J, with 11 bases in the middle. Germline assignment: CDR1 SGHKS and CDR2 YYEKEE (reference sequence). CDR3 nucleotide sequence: TGTGCCAGCAGCTTCCGAACCCTAGCTAACTATGGCTACACCTTC. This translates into CASSFRTLANYGYTF.

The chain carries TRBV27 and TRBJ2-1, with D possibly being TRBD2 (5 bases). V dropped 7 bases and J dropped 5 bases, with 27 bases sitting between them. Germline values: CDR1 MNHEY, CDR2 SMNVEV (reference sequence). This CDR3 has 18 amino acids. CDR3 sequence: CASTYETYRQAGHNEQFF. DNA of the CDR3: TGTGCCAGCACCTACGAGACCTATCGGCAGGCGGGTCACAATGAGCAGTTCTTC.

The CDR3 spells CASSLGRDASFPLHF. The CDR3 DNA is TGCGCCAGCAGCCTTGGCCGGGACGCTTCGTTCCCCCTCCACTTT. The chain employs TRBV4-1 and TRBJ1-6; maybe TRBD1 (5 bases). Germline values: CDR1 MGHRA, CDR2 YSYEKL. The CDR3 contains 15 residues. The germline V and J ends were trimmed by 4 bases and 13 bases, with 20 bases remaining between them.

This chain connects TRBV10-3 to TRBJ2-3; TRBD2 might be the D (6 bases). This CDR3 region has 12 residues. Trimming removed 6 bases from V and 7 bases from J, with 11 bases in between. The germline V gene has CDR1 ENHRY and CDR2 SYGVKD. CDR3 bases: TGTGCCATCAGGACTGGGGGGAATACGCAGTATTTT. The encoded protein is CAIRTGGNTQYF.

CDR3 loop: CASDISGGVYNEQFF. CDR3 DNA: TGTGCCAGCGATATTTCGGGGGGAGTCTACAATGAGCAGTTCTTC. The V and J genes are TRBV7-9 and TRBJ2-1; TRBD2 matches at 7 bases. The germline CDR1 and CDR2 sequences are SEHNR and FQNEAQ (reference sequence). V dropped 8 bases and J dropped 3; count of bases not matched to a gene: 10. CDR3 length: 15 residues.

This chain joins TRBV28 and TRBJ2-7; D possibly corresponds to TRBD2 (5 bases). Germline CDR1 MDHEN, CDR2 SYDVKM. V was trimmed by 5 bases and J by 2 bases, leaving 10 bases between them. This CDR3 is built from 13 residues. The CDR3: CASSIDYTYEQYF. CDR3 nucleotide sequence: TGTGCCAGCAGTATTGACTATACCTACGAGCAGTACTTC.

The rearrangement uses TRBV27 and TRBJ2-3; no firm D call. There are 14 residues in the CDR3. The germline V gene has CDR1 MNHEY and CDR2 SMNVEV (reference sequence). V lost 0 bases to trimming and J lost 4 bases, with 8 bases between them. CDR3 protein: CASSLSKAADTQYF. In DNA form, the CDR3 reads TGTGCCAGCAGTTTATCGAAGGCCGCAGATACGCAGTATTTT.

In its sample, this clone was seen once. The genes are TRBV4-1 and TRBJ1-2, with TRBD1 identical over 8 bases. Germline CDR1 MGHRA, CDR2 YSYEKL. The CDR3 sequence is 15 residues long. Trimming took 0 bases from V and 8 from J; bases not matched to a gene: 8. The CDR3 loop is CASSQEGQEDKGYTF. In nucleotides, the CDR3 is TGCGCCAGCAGCCAAGAGGGACAGGAGGACAAAGGCTACACCTTC.

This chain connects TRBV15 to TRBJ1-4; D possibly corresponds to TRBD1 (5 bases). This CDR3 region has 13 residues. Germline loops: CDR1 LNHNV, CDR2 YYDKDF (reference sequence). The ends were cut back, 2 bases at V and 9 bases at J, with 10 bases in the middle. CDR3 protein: CATSRRGAQKLFF. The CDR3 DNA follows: TGTGCCACCAGCAGACGAGGGGCTCAAAAACTGTTTTTT.